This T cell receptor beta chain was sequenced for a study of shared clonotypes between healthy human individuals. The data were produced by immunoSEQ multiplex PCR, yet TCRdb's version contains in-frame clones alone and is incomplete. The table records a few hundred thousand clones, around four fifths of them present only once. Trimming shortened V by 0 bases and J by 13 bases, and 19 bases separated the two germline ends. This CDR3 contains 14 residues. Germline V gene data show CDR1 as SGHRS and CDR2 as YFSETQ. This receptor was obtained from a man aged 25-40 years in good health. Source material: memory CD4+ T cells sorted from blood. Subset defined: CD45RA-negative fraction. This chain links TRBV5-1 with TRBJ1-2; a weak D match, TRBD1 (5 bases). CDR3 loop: CASSLVRGTGAGTF. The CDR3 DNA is TGCGCCAGCAGCTTGGTTCGAGGGACGGGAGCCGGCACCTTC.